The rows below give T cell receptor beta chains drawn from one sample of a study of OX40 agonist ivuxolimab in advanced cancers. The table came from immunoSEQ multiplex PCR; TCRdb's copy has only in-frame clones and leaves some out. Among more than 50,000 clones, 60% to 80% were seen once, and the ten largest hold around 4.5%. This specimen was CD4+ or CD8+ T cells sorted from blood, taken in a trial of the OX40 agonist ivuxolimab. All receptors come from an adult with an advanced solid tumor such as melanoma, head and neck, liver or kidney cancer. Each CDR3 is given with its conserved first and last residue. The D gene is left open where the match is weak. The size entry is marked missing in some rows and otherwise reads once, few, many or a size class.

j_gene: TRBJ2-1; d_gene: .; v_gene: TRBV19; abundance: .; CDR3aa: CASSRAAGQWLNEQFF; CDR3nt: TGTGCCAGTAGTAGGGCAGCGGGACAGTGGCTCAATGAGCAGTTCTTC
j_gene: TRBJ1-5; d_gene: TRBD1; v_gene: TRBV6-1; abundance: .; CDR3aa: CASSDRAGQQPQHF; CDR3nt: TGTGCCAGCAGCGACAGGGCCGGTCAGCAGCCCCAGCATTTT
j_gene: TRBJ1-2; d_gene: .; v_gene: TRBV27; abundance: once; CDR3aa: CASSLNNREANYGYTF; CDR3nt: TGTGCCAGCAGTTTAAATAACAGGGAAGCTAACTATGGCTACACCTTC
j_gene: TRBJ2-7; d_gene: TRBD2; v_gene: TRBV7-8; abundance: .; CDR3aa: CASSLGAGEGEQYF; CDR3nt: TGTGCCAGCAGCTTAGGTGCGGGAGAGGGCGAGCAGTACTTC
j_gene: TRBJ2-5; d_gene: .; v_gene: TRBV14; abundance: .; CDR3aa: CASSQGGVGETQYF; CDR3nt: TGTGCCAGCAGCCAGGGAGGCGTAGGGGAGACCCAGTACTTC
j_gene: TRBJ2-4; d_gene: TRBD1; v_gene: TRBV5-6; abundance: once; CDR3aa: CASSLGQGNIQYF; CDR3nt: TGTGCCAGCAGCTTGGGACAGGGAAACATTCAGTACTTC
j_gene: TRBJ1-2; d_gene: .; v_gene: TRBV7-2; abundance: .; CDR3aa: CASTPGLYGYTF; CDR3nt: TGTGCCAGCACCCCAGGGTTATATGGCTACACCTTC
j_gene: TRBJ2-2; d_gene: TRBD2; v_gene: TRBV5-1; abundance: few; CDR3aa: CASTGTSRTTGELFF; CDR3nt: TGCGCAAGTACGGGGACTAGCCGTACCACCGGGGAGCTGTTTTTT
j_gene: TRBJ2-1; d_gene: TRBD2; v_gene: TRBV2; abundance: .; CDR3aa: CASRASGGGKGNEQFF; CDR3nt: TGTGCCAGCAGAGCCAGCGGGGGGGGTAAGGGCAATGAGCAGTTCTTC
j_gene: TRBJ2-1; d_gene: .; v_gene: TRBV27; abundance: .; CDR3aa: CASQGSGPLSNEQFF; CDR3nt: TGTGCCAGCCAAGGATCTGGGCCCTTGAGCAATGAGCAGTTCTTC
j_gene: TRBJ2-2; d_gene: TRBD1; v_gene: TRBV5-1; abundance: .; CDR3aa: CASSLGQGKAGELFF; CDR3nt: TGCGCCAGCAGCTTGGGACAGGGGAAGGCCGGGGAGCTGTTTTTT
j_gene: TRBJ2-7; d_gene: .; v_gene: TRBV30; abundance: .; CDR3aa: CAWKRTGFVYEQYF; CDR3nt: TGTGCCTGGAAACGAACAGGTTTTGTCTACGAGCAGTACTTC
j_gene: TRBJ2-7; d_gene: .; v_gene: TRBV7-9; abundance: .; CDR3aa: CASTETVTYEQYF; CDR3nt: TGTGCCAGCACGGAGACAGTGACCTACGAGCAGTACTTC
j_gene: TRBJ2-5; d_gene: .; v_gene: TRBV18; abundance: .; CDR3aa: CASSSGLGMETQYF; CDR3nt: TGTGCCAGCTCCTCAGGTTTGGGGATGGAGACCCAGTACTTC
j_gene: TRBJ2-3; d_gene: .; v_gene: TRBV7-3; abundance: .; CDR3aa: CASSPGRGNTDTQYF; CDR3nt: TGTGCCAGCAGCCCGGGGCGGGGAAACACAGATACGCAGTATTTT
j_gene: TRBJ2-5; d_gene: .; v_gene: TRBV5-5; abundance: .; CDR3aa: CASSSTGGVSETQYF; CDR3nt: TGTGCCAGCAGCTCCACGGGGGGCGTCTCGGAGACCCAGTACTTC
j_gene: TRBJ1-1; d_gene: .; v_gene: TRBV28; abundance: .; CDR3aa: CASRTPGATNEAFF; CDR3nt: TGTGCCAGCAGAACTCCCGGGGCCACCAATGAAGCTTTCTTT
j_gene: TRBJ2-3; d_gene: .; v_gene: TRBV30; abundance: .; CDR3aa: CAWRGRGTDTQYF; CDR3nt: TGTGCCTGGAGAGGGCGGGGCACAGATACGCAGTATTTT
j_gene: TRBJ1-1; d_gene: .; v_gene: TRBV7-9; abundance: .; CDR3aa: CASSLGHLNTEAFF; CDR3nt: TGTGCCAGCAGCCTGGGACACCTGAACACTGAAGCTTTCTTT
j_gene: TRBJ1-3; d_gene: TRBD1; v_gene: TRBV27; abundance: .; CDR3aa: CASSLTQGAPGNTIYF; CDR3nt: TGTGCCAGCAGTTTAACGCAGGGGGCGCCTGGAAACACCATATATTTT
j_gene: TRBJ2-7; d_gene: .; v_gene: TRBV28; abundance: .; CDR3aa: CASSFSPTEFQYEQYF; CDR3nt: TGTGCCAGCAGTTTCTCTCCGACGGAGTTTCAATACGAGCAGTACTTC
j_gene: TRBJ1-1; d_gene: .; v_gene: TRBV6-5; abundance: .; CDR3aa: CASIPTSRRGTEAFF; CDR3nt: TGTGCCAGCATCCCTACCAGCCGGCGGGGGACTGAAGCTTTCTTT
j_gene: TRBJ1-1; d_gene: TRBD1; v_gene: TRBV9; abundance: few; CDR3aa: CASSPRQGDTEAFF; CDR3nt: TGTGCCAGCAGCCCTAGACAGGGGGACACTGAAGCTTTCTTT
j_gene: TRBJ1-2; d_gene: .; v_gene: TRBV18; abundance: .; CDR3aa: CASSPGINYGYTF; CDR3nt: TGTGCCAGCTCGCCCGGAATCAACTATGGCTACACCTTC
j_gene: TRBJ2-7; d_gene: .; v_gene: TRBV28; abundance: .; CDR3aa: CASSLFTYEQYF; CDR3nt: TGTGCCAGCAGTTTATTCACCTACGAGCAGTACTTC
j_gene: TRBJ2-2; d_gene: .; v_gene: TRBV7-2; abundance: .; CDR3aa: CASSPFSRTGELFF; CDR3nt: TGTGCCAGCTCCCCCTTTTCGCGCACCGGGGAGCTGTTTTTT
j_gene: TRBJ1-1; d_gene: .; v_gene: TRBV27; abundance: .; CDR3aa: CASSGRVNTEAFF; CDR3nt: TGTGCCAGCAGCGGCCGTGTGAACACTGAAGCTTTCTTT
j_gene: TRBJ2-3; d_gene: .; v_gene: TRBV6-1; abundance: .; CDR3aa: CASSEVRVSDTQYF; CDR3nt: TGTGCCAGCAGTGAAGTTAGGGTCTCAGATACGCAGTATTTT
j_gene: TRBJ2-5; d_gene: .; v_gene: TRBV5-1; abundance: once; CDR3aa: CASSLSQETQYF; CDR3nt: TGCGCCAGCAGCTTGTCTCAAGAGACCCAGTACTTC
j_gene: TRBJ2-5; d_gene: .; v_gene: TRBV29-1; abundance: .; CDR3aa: CSVEGGVRETQYF; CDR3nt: TGCAGCGTTGAAGGAGGGGTTAGAGAGACCCAGTACTTC
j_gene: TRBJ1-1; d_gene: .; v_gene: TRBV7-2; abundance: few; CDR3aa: CASSFNGPTEAFF; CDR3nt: TGTGCCAGCAGCTTTAACGGCCCGACTGAAGCTTTCTTT
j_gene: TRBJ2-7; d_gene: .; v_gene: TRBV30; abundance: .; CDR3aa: CAWRAGRASSYEQYF; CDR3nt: TGTGCCTGGAGGGCCGGACGGGCAAGCTCCTACGAGCAGTACTTC
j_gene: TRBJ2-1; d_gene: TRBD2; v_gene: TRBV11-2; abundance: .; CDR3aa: CASSLVWSSGGLSNEQFF; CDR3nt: TGTGCCAGCAGCTTAGTTTGGTCTAGCGGAGGCCTCAGCAATGAGCAGTTCTTC
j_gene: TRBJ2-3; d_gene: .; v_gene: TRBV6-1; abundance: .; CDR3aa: CASHRTDTQYF; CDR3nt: TGTGCCAGCCACCGCACAGATACGCAGTATTTT
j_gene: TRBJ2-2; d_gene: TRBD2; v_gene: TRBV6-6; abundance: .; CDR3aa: CASSYTAGATGELFF; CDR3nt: TGTGCCAGCAGTTACACCGCGGGAGCCACCGGGGAGCTGTTTTTT
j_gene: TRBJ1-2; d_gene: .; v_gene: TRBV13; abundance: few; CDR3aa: CASSLGQVDYGYTF; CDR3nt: TGTGCCAGCAGCTTAGGACAGGTGGATTATGGCTACACCTTC
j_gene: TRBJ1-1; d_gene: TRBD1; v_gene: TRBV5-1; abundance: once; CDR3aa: CASRPGTGNTEAFF; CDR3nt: TGCGCCAGCAGACCCGGGACAGGGAACACTGAAGCTTTCTTT
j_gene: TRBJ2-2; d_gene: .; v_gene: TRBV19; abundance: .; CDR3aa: CASNIRGTGELFF; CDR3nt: TGTGCCAGTAACATACGGGGGACCGGGGAGCTGTTTTTT
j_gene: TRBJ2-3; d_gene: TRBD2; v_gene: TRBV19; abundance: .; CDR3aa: CASSIKTSGNPTDTQYF; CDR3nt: TGTGCCAGTAGTATAAAGACTAGCGGGAACCCCACAGATACGCAGTATTTT
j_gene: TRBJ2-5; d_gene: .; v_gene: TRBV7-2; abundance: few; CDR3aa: CASSLAMQTQYF; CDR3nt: TGTGCCAGCAGCTTAGCGATGCAGACCCAGTACTTC
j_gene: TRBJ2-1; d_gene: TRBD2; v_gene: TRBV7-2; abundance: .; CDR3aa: CASSVSGGAGEQFF; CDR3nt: TGTGCCAGCAGCGTTAGCGGGGGGGCAGGTGAGCAGTTCTTC
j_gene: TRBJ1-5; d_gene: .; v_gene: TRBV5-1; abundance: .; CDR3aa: CASSLGGKSNQPQHF; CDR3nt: TGCGCCAGCAGCTTGGGTGGGAAGAGCAATCAGCCCCAGCATTTT
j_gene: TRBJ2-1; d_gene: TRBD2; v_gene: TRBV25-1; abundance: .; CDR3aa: CASRRTSGGANEQFF; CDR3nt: TGTGCCAGCAGGCGGACTAGCGGGGGGGCCAATGAGCAGTTCTTC